Reported below is one T cell receptor beta chain. Its antigen target is currently unknown. Base qualities are not recorded, but no much larger clone differs from it by a single base. This entry belongs to a study of identical twins (dated by TCRdb to between 2015 and 2016). Broadly, across the study: TCR alpha and beta repertoires from monozygotic twins, unrelated adults of various ages and cord blood were deep-sequenced to test whether fetal clonotypes persist. To rule out contamination, replicate twin experiments were performed at different times with different library preparation protocols. Study-wide findings and limitations: Compared with coincidental sharing between unrelated individuals, an excess of low generation-probability sequences was observed among out-of-frame TCR alpha sequences shared between twins. Fewer insertions were carried by abundant cord blood beta clonotypes; a weaker similar trend was observed in young adult naive repertoires, while no such trend was observed in memory repertoires. The excess sharing between twins in beta out-of-frame sequences was weaker because fewer shared sequences reduced the signal-to-noise ratio. Invariant T cells such as MAIT and iNKT could partly confound zero-insertion analyses, though diverse VJ usage argued against this for most clonotypes. Because the same donors could not be followed over many years, the conclusions depended on cross-sectional statistical analysis. In monozygotic twins, out-of-frame TCR alpha sharing was systematically underestimated by recombination models, although the models agreed with sharing between unrelated individuals.

The library came from 5' RACE. TCRdb lists the instrument as Illumina HiSeq 2000. Template switching added a universal primer binding site, and the final cDNA carried a unique molecular identifier that allowed TCR cDNA molecules to be counted accurately. First-strand cDNA for TCR alpha and beta chains was synthesized from specific primers in the conserved constant-segment region. To control for contamination, every cDNA library carried two barcodes: a SMART-Mk sample barcode plus Illumina barcodes. TruSeq adapter sequences, together with Illumina sample barcodes, were added in two successive PCR steps. Sequencing of the TCR alpha and beta cDNA libraries was done on the Illumina HiSeq platform using custom primers. On the authors' methods: Raw reads were processed with MiGEC to extract unique molecular identifiers, and MiXCR was used to determine CDR3 positions. Recombination models were inferred per individual with the repgenHMM and IGoR tools using an EM algorithm. Shared clonotype analysis was performed with the tcR package in R, normalizing sharing by the product of cloneset sizes. To study raw recombination without the effects of thymic and clonal selection, out-of-frame nonproductive sequences were analyzed. The public reads were run again by TCRdb, first through fastp at Q25 and then through MiXCR, and only productive beta chains were kept. Each CDR3 protein gets just one entry, which takes the most common genes and DNA from the rows behind it. Clone size and V and J calls follow TCRdb, not the original study. This sample is represented by about 890,000 distinct CDR3 sequences; roughly an eighth of them were singletons. The ten largest clones add up to around 1.5% of the sample.

Its CDR3 holds 16 amino acids, cysteine through phenylalanine. Only the CDR3 portion is preserved as DNA: 48 bases, with reading frame beginning at the first base. According to the germline V gene, CDR1 reads SGHTA and CDR2 reads FQGNSA. The junction carries 18 bases between V and J, which are trimmed by 6 bases and 2 bases respectively. Every donor was a healthy Caucasian. Three pairs of female monozygotic twins, all aged roughly 18 to 29 years, were included in the twin cohort. The RNA used for TCR libraries was isolated from peripheral blood mononuclear cells. The sample was also reused in another study, on yellow fever vaccine responses in identical twins. Looking at the second paper: According to the authors, in identical twins the way T cells responded to vaccination appeared partly convergent and partly personalized. The study precisely tracked vaccine-responding T cell clones in identical twins.

This sequence was found in a woman younger than 30 in good health. The source material was PBMCs. The V gene is TRBV7-2 and the J gene is TRBJ2-3; TRBD1 is possibly the D segment (5 matching bases). The bases are TGTGCCAGCAGTCCCATAAAGGACAAGGACACAGATACGCAGTATTTT. This codes for CASSPIKDKDTDTQYF.